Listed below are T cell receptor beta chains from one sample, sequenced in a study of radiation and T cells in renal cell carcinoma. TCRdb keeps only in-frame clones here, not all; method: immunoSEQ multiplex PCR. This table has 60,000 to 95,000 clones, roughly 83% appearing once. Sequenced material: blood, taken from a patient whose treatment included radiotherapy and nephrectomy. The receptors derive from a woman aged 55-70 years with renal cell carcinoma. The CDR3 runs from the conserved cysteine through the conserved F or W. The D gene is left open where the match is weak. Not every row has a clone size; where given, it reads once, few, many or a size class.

CASSETGRGQPQHF	TGTGCCAGCAGCGAGACAGGGAGGGGTCAGCCCCAGCATTTT	TRBJ1-5	TRBV9	TRBD1	few
CATRRGVGQPQHF	TGTGCCACCCGGAGGGGGGTGGGACAGCCCCAGCATTTT	TRBJ1-5	TRBV28	NA	few
CASSSGGPSNEQYF	TGCGCCAGCAGCTCAGGGGGGCCCTCGAACGAGCAGTACTTC	TRBJ2-7	TRBV5-1	NA	NA
CASGGRTGELFF	TGTGCCAGCGGAGGTCGAACCGGGGAGCTGTTTTTT	TRBJ2-2	TRBV2	NA	NA
CASSGGTANNEKLFF	TGTGCCAGCAGCGGCGGGACGGCGAATAATGAAAAACTGTTTTTT	TRBJ1-4	TRBV9	NA	NA
CAWSESIEAFF	TGTGCCTGGAGTGAGTCGATTGAAGCTTTCTTT	TRBJ1-1	TRBV30	NA	NA
CASSRRGVDLYGYTF	TGTGCCAGCAGTCGTAGGGGCGTGGACCTCTATGGCTACACCTTC	TRBJ1-2	TRBV14	NA	NA
CATSRGSTGELFF	TGTGCAACCAGCAGGGGCTCCACCGGGGAGCTGTTTTTT	TRBJ2-2	TRBV6-5	NA	NA
CATSREAGGNNEQFF	TGTGCCACCAGCAGAGAAGCGGGAGGGAATAATGAGCAGTTCTTC	TRBJ2-1	TRBV15	TRBD2	NA
CASSLDMVGSYEQYF	TGTGCCAGCAGCTTGGACATGGTAGGCTCCTACGAGCAGTACTTC	TRBJ2-7	TRBV5-4	NA	NA
CASSAGGQILSGELFF	TGTGCCAGCAGCGCAGGTGGACAGATTTTGTCCGGGGAGCTGTTTTTT	TRBJ2-2	TRBV9	NA	NA
CASSPVGGLYEQYF	TGCGCCAGCAGCCCGGTGGGGGGGCTTTACGAGCAGTACTTC	TRBJ2-7	TRBV5-1	NA	NA
CASSLEGNEQFF	TGTGCCAGCAGTTTAGAGGGAAATGAGCAGTTCTTC	TRBJ2-1	TRBV27	NA	NA
CASSPGGTSYEQYF	TGTGCCAGCAGCCCAGGGGGCACCTCCTACGAGCAGTACTTC	TRBJ2-7	TRBV7-8	TRBD1	NA
CASSPQGGDYGYTF	TGTGCCAGTAGTCCGCAGGGAGGGGACTATGGCTACACCTTC	TRBJ1-2	TRBV19	NA	NA